The clone carrying this T cell receptor beta chain was detected only a few times. The data are from a study of blood T cells in healthy people across ages. Germline V gene sequence: CDR1 SGHRS, CDR2 YFSETQ. Losses at the gene ends were 0 bases for V and 5 bases for J; bases not matched to a gene: 4. The CDR3 totals 15 residues. A second PCR, run for roughly 6 to 11 cycles, used a sample-barcoded 5' primer plus a J-beta primer mix. In TCRdb, the 5' RACE reads were re-called with MiXCR into one record per CDR3 protein. This table holds about 780,000 distinct CDR3 sequences, more than 35% found once. Sequenced sample: blood. The chain combines TRBV5-1 with TRBJ2-1; 8 bases line up with TRBD1. This TCR came from a man older than 75 in good health. CDR3 sequence reads: CASSLGQGIHNEQFF. CDR3 bases: TGCGCCAGCAGCTTGGGACAGGGGATACACAATGAGCAGTTCTTC.